These T cell receptor beta chains were read from a single sample in a study of blood T cell repertoires in COVID-19. Assay used: immunoSEQ multiplex PCR; TCRdb lists only in-frame clones, some missing. This repertoire shows roughly 250,000 clones, around 82% found once; its top ten account for around 3.3%. Sequenced sample: PBMCs or T cells enriched from blood (not recorded which). These receptors were obtained from a middle-aged woman who had been exposed to COVID-19. The CDR3 runs from the conserved cysteine through the conserved F or W. A D gene is named only where the DNA matches it firmly. The listing skips clone size in some rows; elsewhere it reads once, few, many or a size class.

.	TRBJ2-7	TRBV4-1	.	TGCGCCAGCAGCCAAGTGCGGGCAGCATCCTACGAGCAGTACTTC	CASSQVRAASYEQYF
.	TRBJ1-2	TRBV6-5	TRBD1	TGTGCCAGCAGTTACCCGGGACAGGGGGACTATGGCTACACCTTC	CASSYPGQGDYGYTF
.	TRBJ1-1	TRBV12-3/TRBV12-4	.	TGTGCCAGCAGCACCGGACAGCTTGGGGCTTTCTTT	CASSTGQLGAFF
.	TRBJ1-1	TRBV28	.	TGTGCCAGCAGTTTAACAGGGAGGAACACTGAAGCTTTCTTT	CASSLTGRNTEAFF
once	TRBJ2-6	TRBV14	.	TGTGCCAGCAGCCACCGAGAGGGGGCCAACGTCCTGACTTTC	CASSHREGANVLTF
once	TRBJ2-1	TRBV11-3	TRBD1	TGTGCCAGCAGCCGACAGACAGGGGTGGCCTACAATGAGCAGTTCTTC	CASSRQTGVAYNEQFF
few	TRBJ1-6	TRBV6-5	TRBD1	TGTGCCAGCAGTTACGGATGGGGGACAGGTGGATCACCCCTCCACTTT	CASSYGWGTGGSPLHF
.	TRBJ2-7	TRBV18	.	TGTGCCAGCTCACGGGACAACGAGCAGTACTTC	CASSRDNEQYF
once	TRBJ1-1	TRBV19	.	TGTGCCAGTAGTAAGTCAGGGCATATGAACACTGAAGCTTTCTTT	CASSKSGHMNTEAFF
.	TRBJ2-3	TRBV28	TRBD2	TGTGCCAGTTGGACTATCAGCGGGGGTTCGGATACGCAGTATTTT	CASWTISGGSDTQYF
.	TRBJ1-1	TRBV7-6	TRBD1	TGTGCCAGCAGAGGTTTTACAGGGGTGAACACTGAAGCTTTCTTT	CASRGFTGVNTEAFF
once	TRBJ2-3	TRBV5-1	.	TGCGCCAGCAGCATGGGGGGCCTGGCCACAGATACGCAGTATTTT	CASSMGGLATDTQYF
.	TRBJ1-3	TRBV3-1/TRBV3-2	.	TGTGCCAGCAGCCAAGATGGCGGGTTTGGAAACACCATATATTTT	CASSQDGGFGNTIYF
.	TRBJ1-2	TRBV6-5	.	TGTGCCAGCACCCAAACGACCGGGGGGTATGGCTACACCTTC	CASTQTTGGYGYTF
.	TRBJ2-1	TRBV7-3	TRBD1	TGTGCCAGCAGCCAGGACAGGGGGTACAATGAGCAGTTCTTC	CASSQDRGYNEQFF
.	TRBJ2-7	TRBV28	TRBD1	TGTGCCAGCAGTCGACTGACAGGGGACGCATCCTACGAGCAGTACTTC	CASSRLTGDASYEQYF
.	TRBJ1-6	TRBV7-9	.	TGTGCCAGCAGCTCCTGGGCGGGCCGTAATTCACCCCTCCACTTT	CASSSWAGRNSPLHF
.	TRBJ1-5	TRBV5-6	.	TGTGCCAGCAGCCAATTCCAGGGGCAGCCCCAGCATTTT	CASSQFQGQPQHF
.	TRBJ2-3	TRBV27	.	TGTGCCAGCAGGACGACAGGCACAGATACGCAGTATTTT	CASRTTGTDTQYF
.	TRBJ2-7	TRBV13	.	TGTGCCAGCAGCTTAAGGCTAGCTGGTGAGCAGTACTTC	CASSLRLAGEQYF
.	TRBJ1-5	TRBV6-5	.	TGTGCCAGCAGTAACGGGGTCAGTCAGCCCCAGCATTTT	CASSNGVSQPQHF
.	TRBJ2-3	TRBV28	.	TGTGCCAGCAGTTTATCAGGCGCAGGGGACACAGATACGCAGTATTTT	CASSLSGAGDTDTQYF
.	TRBJ1-1	TRBV4-1	TRBD1	TGCGCCAGCAGCTCGACAGGGGGGACGAACACTGAAGCTTTCTTT	CASSSTGGTNTEAFF
.	TRBJ1-1	TRBV5-6	.	TGTGCCAGCAGCTACTACAGGGCTAGGACTGAAGCTTTCTTT	CASSYYRARTEAFF
.	TRBJ1-1	TRBV4-1	.	TGCGCCAGCAGCCAAGAGGCCCGGGGGCGGGAGGCTTTCTTT	CASSQEARGREAFF
.	TRBJ1-2	TRBV6-5	.	TGTGCCAGCAGTTACAGGGGGAGGGGCGGTAACTATGGCTACACCTTC	CASSYRGRGGNYGYTF
once	TRBJ2-3	TRBV19	TRBD2	TGTGCCAGTAGTATAAGTTCTAGCGGGGGCTCGACAGATACGCAGTATTTT	CASSISSSGGSTDTQYF
once	TRBJ1-1	TRBV2	.	TGTGCCAGCAATCAGGGCTTGGGGGGGAACACTGAAGCTTTCTTT	CASNQGLGGNTEAFF
.	TRBJ1-2	TRBV4-3	.	TGCGCCAGCAGCCAAGGCTTGGGGCTCCCTAACTATGGCTACACCTTC	CASSQGLGLPNYGYTF
.	TRBJ1-2	TRBV12-5	.	TGTGCTAGTGGTTCGGCGGGGCTGGGTTACCCATATGGCTACACCTTC	CASGSAGLGYPYGYTF
.	TRBJ2-7	TRBV6-5	.	TGTGCCAGCAGGGCCCGAGACAGATACCAATACGAGCAGTACTTC	CASRARDRYQYEQYF
.	TRBJ2-7	TRBV18	TRBD1	TGTGCCAGCTCACCCCCGGGACAGGGGAGCTCCTACGAGCAGTACTTC	CASSPPGQGSSYEQYF
.	TRBJ2-5	TRBV5-4	TRBD2	TGTGCCAGCAGCCCGGTACTAGCGGGGGACCAAGAGACCCAGTACTTC	CASSPVLAGDQETQYF
once	TRBJ2-3	TRBV7-9	.	TGTGCCAGCAGCCAATGGAGGGGCCGAAAAACCACAGATACGCAGTATTTT	CASSQWRGRKTTDTQYF
once	TRBJ2-2	TRBV5-1	TRBD2	TGCGCCAGCAGCGTCGGGACTAGTGACACCGGGGAGCTGTTTTTT	CASSVGTSDTGELFF
.	TRBJ2-5	TRBV5-1	.	TGCGCCAGCAGCTTAGGACAGCTCCAAGAGACCCAGTACTTC	CASSLGQLQETQYF
.	TRBJ2-1	TRBV2	TRBD1	TGTGCCAGCAGTGGGGGACAGGGGGCGAGGAATGAGCAGTTCTTC	CASSGGQGARNEQFF
.	TRBJ2-3	TRBV7-2	.	TGTGCCAGCAGCTTACGTCGGCTAGCATCAGATACGCAGTATTTT	CASSLRRLASDTQYF
.	TRBJ1-4	TRBV18	TRBD1	TGTGCCAGCTCAGATTGGACAGGGAAGGGTGAAAAACTGTTTTTT	CASSDWTGKGEKLFF
.	TRBJ2-3	TRBV5-1	.	TGCGCCAGCAGCTTGGGGGGCGGGGACACAGATACGCAGTATTTT	CASSLGGGDTDTQYF